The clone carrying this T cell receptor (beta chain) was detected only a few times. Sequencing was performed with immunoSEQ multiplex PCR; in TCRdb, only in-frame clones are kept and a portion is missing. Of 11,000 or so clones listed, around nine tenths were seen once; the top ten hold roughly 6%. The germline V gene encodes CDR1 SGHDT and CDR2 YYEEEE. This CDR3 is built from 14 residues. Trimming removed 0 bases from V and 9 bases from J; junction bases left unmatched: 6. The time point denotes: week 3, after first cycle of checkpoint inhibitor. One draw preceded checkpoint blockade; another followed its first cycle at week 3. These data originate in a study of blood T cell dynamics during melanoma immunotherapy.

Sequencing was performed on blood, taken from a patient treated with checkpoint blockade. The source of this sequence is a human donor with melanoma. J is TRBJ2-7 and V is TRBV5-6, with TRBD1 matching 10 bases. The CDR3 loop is CASSLGDRGTRQYF. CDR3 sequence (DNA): TGTGCCAGCAGCTTGGGGGACAGGGGAACTCGGCAGTACTTC.